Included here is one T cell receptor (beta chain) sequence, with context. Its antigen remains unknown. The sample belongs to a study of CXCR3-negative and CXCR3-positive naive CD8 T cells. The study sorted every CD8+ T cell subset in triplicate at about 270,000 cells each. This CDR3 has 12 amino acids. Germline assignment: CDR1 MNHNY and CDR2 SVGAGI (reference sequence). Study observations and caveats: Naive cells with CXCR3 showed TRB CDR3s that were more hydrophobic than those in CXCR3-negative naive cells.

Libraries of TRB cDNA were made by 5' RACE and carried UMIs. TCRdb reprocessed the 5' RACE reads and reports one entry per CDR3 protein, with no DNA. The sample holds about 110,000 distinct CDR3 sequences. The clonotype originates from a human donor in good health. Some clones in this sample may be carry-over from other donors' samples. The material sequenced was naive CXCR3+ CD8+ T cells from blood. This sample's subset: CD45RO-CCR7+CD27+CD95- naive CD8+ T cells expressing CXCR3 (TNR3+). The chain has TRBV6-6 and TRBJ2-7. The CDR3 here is CASGEDPYEQYF.